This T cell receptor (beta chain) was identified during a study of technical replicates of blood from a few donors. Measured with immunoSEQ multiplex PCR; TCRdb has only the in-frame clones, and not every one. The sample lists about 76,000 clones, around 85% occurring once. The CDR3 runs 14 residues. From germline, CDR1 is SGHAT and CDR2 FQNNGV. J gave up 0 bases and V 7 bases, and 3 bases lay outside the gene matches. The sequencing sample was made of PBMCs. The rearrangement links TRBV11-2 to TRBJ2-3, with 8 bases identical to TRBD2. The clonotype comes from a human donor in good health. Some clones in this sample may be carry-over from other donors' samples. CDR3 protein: CASKLAVSTDTQYF. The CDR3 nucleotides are TGTGCCAGCAAACTAGCGGTTAGCACAGATACGCAGTATTTT.